The 29 T cell receptor beta chains given below trace back to one sample, sequenced in a study of CD8+ T cells in alopecia areata. The sample's treatment: oral pan-JAK inhibitor, 5-10 mg twice daily. Extraction and reverse transcription of RNA yielded cDNA as the sequencing template. Generated by immunoSEQ multiplex PCR, the TCRdb table keeps only in-frame clones and is missing some. This sample has 85,000 to 95,000 clones, with over 70% found just once. Specimen: CD8+ T cells sorted from blood, collected around week 44, from a patient treated with tofacitinib. The origin of the receptors is a human donor with alopecia areata.

The chain combines TRBV5-1 with TRBJ2-3; 12 bases agree with TRBD2. Germline lookup yields CDR1 SGHRS and CDR2 YFSETQ. The V segment lost 5 bases and the J segment 3 bases; nucleotides outside the gene matches: 7. The CDR3 runs 16 residues. CDR3 coding DNA: TGCGCCAGCAGGGCCCTAGCGGGGGGGCGAACAGATACGCAGTATTTT. This codes for CASRALAGGRTDTQYF.

The J gene is TRBJ2-6, the V gene TRBV2; D tentatively reads TRBD1 or TRBD2 (5 bases each). Germline assignment: CDR1 SNHLY and CDR2 FYNNEI. CDR3 size: 18 residues. Trimming shortened V by 10 bases and J by 4 bases, and 26 bases separated the two germline ends. The CDR3 DNA is TGTGCCAACCGGGAATGGGATTGGAGCAGGGCCGGGGCCAACGTCCTGACTTTC. This gives the protein CANREWDWSRAGANVLTF.

The J gene is TRBJ2-7, the V gene TRBV5-1; TRBD2 agrees at 10 bases. The germline gives CDR1 SGHRS, CDR2 YFSETQ. The CDR3 consists of 14 residues. Losses at the gene ends were 0 bases for V and 4 bases for J; bases not matched to a gene: 1. CDR3: CASSLASGGYEQYF. The CDR3, as DNA: TGCGCCAGCAGCTTGGCTAGCGGGGGTTACGAGCAGTACTTC.

This clone was picked up a small number of times. The V call is TRBV28, the J call TRBJ1-2; D is ambiguous. This CDR3 is 14 amino acids long. Germline V gives CDR1 MDHEN, CDR2 SYDVKM. Trimming removed 7 bases at V and 0 bases at J, with 12 bases between. The CDR3 coding sequence is TGTGCCAGCAATCCCAGGACTGCTAACTATGGCTACACCTTC. Its translation: CASNPRTANYGYTF.

A note on this clone: Germline and junction disagree at one end, which may indicate a read error. Other DNA sequences in the sample encode the same CDR3. This sequence joins TRBV5-1 and TRBJ2-3, with D possibly being TRBD1 (6 bases). The CDR3 spans 15 residues. CDR1 is SGHRS, CDR2 YFSETQ, per germline. The CDR3 DNA follows: TGCGCCAGCAGCTTCCAGGAAGGGTGGACAGATACGCAGTACTTT. Translating gives CASSFQEGWTDTQYF.

V is TRBV27 and J is TRBJ1-1; D gene uncertain. The germline V gene has CDR1 MNHEY and CDR2 SMNVEV (reference sequence). The CDR3 is made up of 13 amino acids. Trimming cost V 5 bases and J 4 bases, with 11 bases left between them. The CDR3 protein is CASSVGRTTEAFF. The CDR3 region has the DNA TGTGCCAGCAGTGTGGGCAGGACCACTGAAGCTTTCTTT.

This chain joins TRBV10-2 and TRBJ2-1; the D is unclear. CDR1 WSHSY and CDR2 SAAADI come from the germline V gene. The CDR3 totals 12 residues. Deletions cut 7 bases from V and 8 bases from J, with 12 bases between. The CDR3 spells CASMSPDDEQFF. CDR3 nucleotide sequence: TGCGCCAGCATGAGCCCGGACGATGAGCAGTTCTTC.

The rearrangement uses TRBV11-2 and TRBJ1-6; unclear D gene. CDR1 and CDR2 from the germline V gene are SGHAT and FQNNGV. Deletions cut 4 bases from V and 7 bases from J, with 8 bases between. This CDR3 is 13 amino acids long. The CDR3 DNA sequence: TGTGCCAGCAGCTCCCGGACCAATTCACCCCTCCACTTT. Translated, it gives CASSSRTNSPLHF.

This chain links TRBV6-1 with TRBJ2-7; the D is unclear. This CDR3 region has 13 residues. Trimming shortened V by 4 bases and J by 2 bases, and 9 bases separated the two germline ends. Germline loops: CDR1 MNHNS, CDR2 SASEGT. The chain's CDR3 is CASSVGLAYEQYF. The CDR3 DNA is TGTGCCAGCAGTGTAGGTTTGGCCTACGAGCAGTACTTC.

The V gene is TRBV12-5, the J gene TRBJ2-1; D uncertain. The CDR3 runs 12 residues. V lost 8 bases and J 7 bases, leaving 12 bases between the germline ends. The V gene's germline CDR1 is LGHNT and CDR2 FRNRAP. CDR3 sequence: CASKDAVNEQFF. The CDR3, as DNA: TGTGCTAGTAAAGACGCGGTGAATGAGCAGTTCTTC.

This chain joins TRBV7-3 and TRBJ2-2; 10 bases are shared with TRBD2. This CDR3 has 16 residues. With 5 bases clipped from V and 2 bases from J, the junction kept 5 bases outside the gene matches. Germline V lookup: CDR1 SGHTA, CDR2 FQGTGA. CDR3 protein: CASSPTSGANTGELFF. The CDR3 DNA follows: TGTGCCAGCAGCCCCACTAGCGGGGCCAACACCGGGGAGCTGTTTTTT.

The V call is TRBV6-6, the J call TRBJ2-3; 10 nucleotides agree with TRBD2. V trimming: 8 bases; J trimming: 5 bases; junction bases outside the gene matches: 10. Per germline, CDR1 MNHNY and CDR2 SVGAGI (reference sequence). The CDR3 spans 15 residues. For the CDR3, the DNA is TGTGCCAGCTCGTCTGGGACTAGCGCGGAAGATACGCAGTATTTT. It encodes CASSSGTSAEDTQYF.

V is TRBV29-1 and J is TRBJ2-1; 8 bases match TRBD1. V was clipped by 6 bases and J by 12 bases; unmatched bases: 4. CDR3 length: 10 amino acids. CDR1 is SQVTM and CDR2 is ANQGSEA in the germline V gene. This chain's CDR3 is CSVEQGGQFF. CDR3 DNA: TGCAGCGTAGAACAGGGGGGGCAGTTCTTC.

The chain joins TRBV30 to TRBJ1-2; 7 bases map to TRBD1. Germline lookup yields CDR1 GTSNPN and CDR2 SVGIG (reference sequence). This CDR3 spans 14 amino acids. The trim removed 5 bases at V and 0 bases at J, leaving 6 bases unmatched. CDR3 nucleotides: TGTGCCTGGGACGACAGGGAGACTAACTATGGCTACACCTTC. This sequence encodes CAWDDRETNYGYTF.

The chain is built from TRBV2 and TRBJ2-1, with 8 nucleotides matching TRBD2. Trimming cost V 3 bases and J 8 bases; bases outside gene matches: 9. Germline CDR1 reads SNHLY; CDR2 reads FYNNEI. This CDR3 contains 15 residues. DNA of the CDR3: TGTGCCAGCAGTGAGGGGGGACTAGTCTATGATGAGCAGTTCTTC. Residues: CASSEGGLVYDEQFF.

V and J are TRBV29-1 and TRBJ2-2, with unresolved D. Per the germline V gene, CDR1 is SQVTM and CDR2 is ANQGSEA. The germline V and J ends were trimmed by 1 base and 4 bases, with 10 bases remaining between them. This CDR3 is built from 14 residues. The CDR3: CSVEGQARTGELFF. The CDR3 nucleotides are TGCAGCGTTGAAGGCCAGGCTCGCACCGGGGAGCTGTTTTTT.

The chain is built from TRBV19 and TRBJ2-3; D might be TRBD2 (5 bases). The CDR3 spans 15 residues. Trimming removed 2 bases at V and 2 bases at J, with 11 bases between. The germline CDR1 and CDR2 sequences are LNHDA and SQIVND (reference sequence). The CDR3 DNA is TGTGCCAGTAGTATACTGGTTCGGGACACAGATACGCAGTATTTT. Translation: CASSILVRDTDTQYF.

The CDR3 nucleotides read TGTGCCAGCAGCGCAGGGGCGAACACTGAAGCTTTCTTT. Protein product: CASSAGANTEAFF. The rearrangement links TRBV5-6 to TRBJ1-1, with D perhaps matching TRBD1 (6 bases). The CDR3 totals 13 residues. The germline V gene encodes CDR1 SGHDT and CDR2 YYEEEE. Trimming shortened V by 4 bases and J by 1 base, and 8 bases separated the two germline ends.

V is TRBV4-3 and J is TRBJ1-2, with D tentatively TRBD1 (5 bases). The CDR3 contains 17 residues. Germline CDR1 is LGHNA and CDR2 is YSLEER. Deletions cut 0 bases from V and 3 bases from J, with 17 bases between. CDR3 loop: CASSQDRTPEGYYGYTF. In DNA form, the CDR3 reads TGCGCCAGCAGCCAAGATCGGACACCGGAAGGCTACTATGGCTACACCTTC.

The chain couples TRBV29-1 to TRBJ2-1; 8 nucleotides agree with TRBD2. V lost 7 bases and J lost 8; bases outside the gene matches: 25. The CDR3 has 18 residues. Germline V lookup: CDR1 SQVTM, CDR2 ANQGSEA. The CDR3, as DNA: TGCAGCGCTGAGACCAGCGGGGGATCGACATGGGGACAATATGAGCAGTTCTTC. This codes for CSAETSGGSTWGQYEQFF.

The chain is built from TRBV9 and TRBJ2-3; no clear D. The V gene lost 4 bases and the J gene lost 3 bases, with 9 bases spanning the gap. This CDR3 has 13 residues. Germline V gene data show CDR1 as SGDLS and CDR2 as YYNGEE. The CDR3 is CASSPRPTDTQYF. The CDR3 DNA reads TGTGCCAGCAGCCCGAGACCGACAGATACGCAGTATTTT.

This rearrangement joins TRBV30 to TRBJ1-1; D unclear. The V and J ends lost 1 base and 7 bases respectively, with 22 bases between them. CDR1 is GTSNPN, CDR2 SVGIG, per germline (reference sequence). The CDR3 loop spans 16 amino acids. As DNA, the CDR3 is TGTGCCTGGAGTGGAATTTTTGAGGGATCGAGAGGTGAAGCTTTCTTT. It specifies CAWSGIFEGSRGEAFF.

J is TRBJ1-6 and V is TRBV11-2; D not certain. Germline V CDR1 and CDR2: SGHAT, FQNNGV. The ends were cut back, 1 base at V and 9 bases at J, with 10 bases in the middle. The CDR3 runs 14 residues. The CDR3 nucleotides are TGTGCCAGCAGCTTAGGGCGGCTGGGTTCACCCCTCCACTTT. Its protein product is CASSLGRLGSPLHF.

V gene TRBV5-1 combines with J gene TRBJ2-7; 10 bases map to TRBD2. V trimming: 3 bases; J trimming: 0 bases; junction bases outside the gene matches: 3. Germline CDR1 and CDR2: SGHRS and YFSETQ. The CDR3 covers 15 residues. The CDR3 here is CASSSIAGGSYEQYF. As DNA, the CDR3 is TGCGCCAGCAGCTCCATAGCGGGGGGCTCCTACGAGCAGTACTTC.

This rearrangement joins TRBV27 to TRBJ2-7, with TRBD1 identical over 9 bases. Trimming removed 6 bases from V and 6 bases from J; junction bases left unmatched: 6. Germline CDR1 and CDR2: MNHEY and SMNVEV (reference sequence). CDR3 size: 13 residues. The CDR3, as DNA: TGTGCCAGCAGCCTACAGGGGGCTCTCGAGCAGTACTTC. It encodes CASSLQGALEQYF.

V is TRBV11-3 and J is TRBJ2-1, with 8 nucleotides matching TRBD2. V shed 0 bases, J shed 3 bases, and the junction held 4 bases outside the gene matches. Germline lookup yields CDR1 SGHNT and CDR2 YENEEA. CDR3 length: 16 amino acids. For the CDR3, the DNA is TGTGCCAGCAGCTTAGATGCGGGGGGCCGCTACAATGAGCAGTTCTTC. It is translated as CASSLDAGGRYNEQFF.

The chain links TRBV27 to TRBJ2-7; 7 bases fit TRBD2. The CDR3 is 12 amino acids. Germline V lookup: CDR1 MNHEY, CDR2 SMNVEV (reference sequence). With 6 bases clipped from V and 3 bases from J, the junction kept 2 bases outside the gene matches. CDR3 in DNA: TGTGCCAGCAGGGGCGGGGGCTACGAGCAGTACTTC. It encodes CASRGGGYEQYF.

The chain is built from TRBV4-3 and TRBJ2-7; 9 bases align to TRBD1. This CDR3 is 14 amino acids long. V shed 3 bases and J 6 bases; nucleotides not matched to a gene: 6. The germline V gene encodes CDR1 LGHNA and CDR2 YSLEER. CDR3 amino acids: CASSHGTGNAEQYF. CDR3 in DNA: TGCGCCAGCAGCCACGGGACAGGGAATGCCGAGCAGTACTTC.

The chain employs TRBV30 and TRBJ2-3; 12 nucleotides line up with TRBD2. There are 16 residues in the CDR3. CDR1 and CDR2 from the germline V gene are GTSNPN and SVGIG (reference sequence). J was trimmed by 3 bases and V by 0 bases; bases with no gene match: 4. The CDR3 region is CAWSVYLAGGTDTQYF. The DNA for the CDR3 is TGTGCCTGGAGTGTCTACCTAGCGGGGGGGACAGATACGCAGTATTTT.